This passage covers 6 T cell receptor beta chains from one sample sequenced in a study of spatial heterogeneity in lung cancer. Study results and limitations: For expanded intratumoral alpha and beta TCRs, counts tracked tumor mutation counts.

TCRdb analysed the 5' RACE reads with MiXCR anew, one entry per CDR3 protein. This table has fewer than 15,000 distinct CDR3 sequences, more than 3% appearing once. This sample's time point: sample taken at primary tumor resection. Their specific antigens are unknown. The sequencing used lung tumor tissue, collected at surgery. The receptors stem from a male donor with early-stage non-small cell lung cancer.

This clonotype was seen at least ten times. This chain uses TRBV20-1 with TRBJ1-2, with D perhaps TRBD1 (5 bases). V was trimmed by 5 bases and J by 6 bases, leaving 25 bases between them. The CDR3 has 16 residues. CDR1 is DFQATT, CDR2 SNEGSKA, per germline (reference sequence). The CDR3 DNA follows: TGCAGTGCTCGAAAGGATCGCGGCAGGGTAATCGATGGCTACACCTTC. This codes for CSARKDRGRVIDGYTF.

This clonotype was counted ten times or more. V gene TRBV5-6 combines with J gene TRBJ2-7, with D possibly being TRBD1 or TRBD2 (5 bases each). V was clipped by 2 bases and J by 6 bases, with 9 bases between them. The germline CDR1 and CDR2 sequences are SGHDT and YYEEEE. There are 12 residues in the CDR3. The DNA for the CDR3 is TGTGCCAGCAGCTTAACGAGGGGCGAGCAGTACTTC. It specifies CASSLTRGEQYF. Filled out from reference TRBV5-6 and TRBJ2-7, the complete variable domain reads DAGVTQSPTHLIKTRGQQVTLRCSPKSGHDTVSWYQQALGQGPQFIFQYYEEEERQRGNFPDRFSGHQFPNYSSELNVNALLLGDSALYLCASSLTRGEQYFGPGTRLTVT.

This clonotype was found many times. V usage is TRBV7-9 and J usage is TRBJ1-3; the match to TRBD1 covers 8 bases. The V gene's germline CDR1 is SEHNR and CDR2 FQNEAQ (reference sequence). The V segment lost 5 bases and the J segment 2 bases; nucleotides outside the gene matches: 5. The CDR3 totals 15 residues. CDR3 protein: CASSRQGYTGNTIYF. As DNA, the CDR3 is TGTGCCAGCAGCCGACAGGGGTACACTGGAAACACCATATATTTT.

At least ten counts were recorded for this clonotype. The V call is TRBV6-5, the J call TRBJ2-3, with TRBD2 matching over 8 bases. The V gene's germline CDR1 is MNHEY and CDR2 SVGAGI. This CDR3 region has 16 residues. With V trimmed by 0 bases and J by 0 bases, 2 bases remained unmatched. CDR3 coding DNA: TGTGCCAGCAGTTACTCGCCGGGGGGGAGCACAGATACGCAGTATTTT. Translating it yields CASSYSPGGSTDTQYF.

This clonotype was seen at least ten times. The rearrangement links TRBV12-3 or TRBV12-4 to TRBJ2-7, with TRBD2 matching 11 bases. Trimming at V came to 7 bases and at J to 7 bases, leaving 9 bases not matched to a gene. This CDR3 has 14 amino acids. The CDR3 here is CASTLGLAATEQYF. CDR3 in DNA: TGTGCCAGCACCCTGGGACTAGCGGCGACGGAGCAGTACTTC.

This clonotype was counted many times. J is TRBJ2-1 and V is TRBV5-1; 11 nucleotides align to TRBD2. The ends lost 6 bases at V and 4 bases at J; junction bases unmatched: 6. This CDR3 has 15 residues. Germline assignment: CDR1 SGHRS and CDR2 YFSETQ. The CDR3 sequence is CASTHIAGGYNEQFF. As DNA, the CDR3 is TGCGCCAGCACGCATATAGCGGGGGGGTACAATGAGCAGTTCTTC.